Included here is one TCR beta chain sequence, with context. The target of this receptor is not known. Base-call qualities are not available, and no considerably larger clone is one nucleotide away. This record comes from a study of blood T cell repertoires in COVID-19 (dated by TCRdb to 2020 to 2022). Broadly, across the study: Samples from collaborators originated in the United States, Italy and Spain and spanned both the acute and convalescent phases of COVID-19. Samples were obtained from the ongoing ImmuneRACE study (first 160 participants) and from roughly 1,300 subjects provided by 6 global collaborators. The dataset comprised deeply sampled blood TCRbeta repertoires from subjects exposed to, actively infected with, or recovered from COVID-19. The repertoires were made available in a free public database intended to serve as a resource for research on the immune response to SARS-CoV-2. The material from the prospective study consisted of cDNA or gDNA derived from T cells, B-cell-depleted T cells, or PBMCs. A de-identified subject ID, COVID-19 status, age in years and sex were almost always included in the sample metadata. Where available, HLA class I and class II types were taken from metadata supplied by the sample provider and were not determined by assay-based typing. The full study reports these points: Clinical and demographic metadata were provided uncurated, with the amount varying by source and participant.

Participants in the prospective study were aged roughly 18 to 100 years, lived in about two dozen United States geographic areas, and enrolled through a virtual design. To assign participants to cohorts, the prospective study relied on clinical history that participants themselves reported in a screening survey and a study questionnaire. Recovered participants in ImmuneRACE Cohort 3 were defined as having two consecutive negative NP/OP PCR tests, clearance from a healthcare professional, or resolution of symptoms. In the prospective study, mobile phlebotomists collected whole blood, serum and a nasopharyngeal or oropharyngeal swab from each participant. Participants in the prospective study had the option to provide additional blood draws and questionnaires over a roughly two-month period. Before DNA extraction, prospective study blood samples were shipped either frozen or at room temperature.

TCRbeta CDR3 regions were amplified from genomic DNA by means of the immunoSEQ Assay, a bias-controlled multiplex PCR. The original methods were these. The number of nucleated cells in each sample was estimated from the amplification of reference gene primers within the assay. Sequence reads were collapsed and filtered to measure the absolute abundance of every unique TCRbeta CDR3 rearrangement. For each sample, productive Simpson clonality was calculated as the square root of Simpson's diversity index over productive rearrangements. This is the immuneACCESS table as TCRdb keeps it, with only in-frame sequences that have V and J called. A part of the clones is gone; compared with another copy, unresolved V genes explain less than half, and the rest is unexplained. The V and J calls and the clone size are those of that table, but D and trimming were determined from the DNA. This sample has around 400,000 clones in its table, and roughly 91% of those were observed once. The ten largest make up about 1.7% of the sample.

Sequenced: PBMCs or T cells enriched from blood (not recorded which). The sequence derives from a woman aged 25 to 39 who had recovered from COVID-19.

The DNA reads TGTGCCAGCAGCCGGGACAGAAATAGCAATCAGCCCCAGCATTTT. Its protein is CASSRDRNSNQPQHF. The rearranged chain carries TRBV7-8 and TRBJ1-5; 7 bases in the junction line up with TRBD1. Measured from the cysteine to the phenylalanine, the CDR3 is 15 residues long. The only DNA kept is the CDR3, 45 bases in frame from the first base. Compared with germline, V lacks 5 bases and J lacks 0 bases; bases without a gene match: 4. In the germline V gene, CDR1 corresponds to SGHVS and CDR2 to FQNEAQ.